This T cell receptor beta chain derives from a study of OX40 agonist ivuxolimab in advanced cancers. Study-wide background: Participants averaged roughly 60 years of age (range about 23 to 90) and were roughly 80% male.

This table comes from immunoSEQ multiplex PCR, and its TCRdb copy is limited to in-frame clones, with some not included. The sample yields tens of thousands of clones, 84% seen once. The source was CD4+ or CD8+ T cells sorted from blood, collected in a trial of the OX40 agonist ivuxolimab. This receptor was obtained from an adult with an advanced solid tumor such as melanoma, head and neck, liver or kidney cancer.

CDR3 in amino acids: CASTIGSANQPQHF. The CDR3 DNA reads TGTGCCAGCACCATAGGGTCAGCCAATCAGCCCCAGCATTTT. The chain recombines TRBV28 with TRBJ1-5, with no clear D. Trimming cost V 7 bases and J 3 bases, with 13 bases left between them. The CDR3 has 14 amino acids. In germline, CDR1 is MDHEN, CDR2 SYDVKM.